The entry below gives a single T cell receptor beta chain sequence along with its context. Original processing methods: Cell counts per sample came from amplifying reference gene primers. Produced via immunoSEQ multiplex PCR; TCRdb's table is partial and in-frame only. V, J and clone size derive from that table, while D and trimming were established from the DNA sequence. The profile shows about 180,000 clones, 80% to 90% of them singletons. The data were taken from a study of blood T cell repertoires in COVID-19. As for the study in general: Samples came from the United States, Italy and Spain, spanning acute and convalescent COVID-19. Sources were T cells, B-cell-depleted T cells, or PBMCs; the material itself was cDNA or gDNA.

The V gene's germline CDR1 is MNHEY and CDR2 SVGAGI. The CDR3 length is 15 residues. Trimming took 2 bases from V and 5 from J, leaving 13 bases between them. The receptor was isolated from a man between 18 and 35 years old who had recovered from COVID-19. The rearrangement joins TRBV6-5 to TRBJ2-1, with D possibly matching TRBD2 (6 bases). Sequencing was done on a sample of peripheral blood. The CDR3 sequence is CASSYRDSLNNEQFF. The CDR3 DNA reads as TGTGCCAGCAGTTACCGGGACTCCCTTAACAATGAGCAGTTCTTC.